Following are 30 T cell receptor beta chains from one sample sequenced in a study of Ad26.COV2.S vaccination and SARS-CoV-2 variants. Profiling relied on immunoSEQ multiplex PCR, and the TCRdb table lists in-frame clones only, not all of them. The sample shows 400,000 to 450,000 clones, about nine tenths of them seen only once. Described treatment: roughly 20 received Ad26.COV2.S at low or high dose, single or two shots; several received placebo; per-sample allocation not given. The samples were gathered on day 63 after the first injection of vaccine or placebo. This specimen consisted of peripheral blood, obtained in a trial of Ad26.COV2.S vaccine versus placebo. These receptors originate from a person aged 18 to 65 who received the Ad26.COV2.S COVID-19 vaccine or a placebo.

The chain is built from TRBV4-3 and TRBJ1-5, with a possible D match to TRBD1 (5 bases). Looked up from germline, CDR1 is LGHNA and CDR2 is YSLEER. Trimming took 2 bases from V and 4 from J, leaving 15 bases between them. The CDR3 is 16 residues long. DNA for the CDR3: TGCGCCAGCAGCCAAACGCCGGGGGGGTTTAATCAGCCCCAGCATTTT. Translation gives CASSQTPGGFNQPQHF.

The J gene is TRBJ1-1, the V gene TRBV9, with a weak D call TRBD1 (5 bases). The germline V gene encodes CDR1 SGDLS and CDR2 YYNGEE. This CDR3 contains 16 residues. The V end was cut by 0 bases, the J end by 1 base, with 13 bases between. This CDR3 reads CASSVEGRAANTEAFF. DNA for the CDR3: TGTGCCAGCAGCGTAGAGGGGCGGGCCGCGAACACTGAAGCTTTCTTT.

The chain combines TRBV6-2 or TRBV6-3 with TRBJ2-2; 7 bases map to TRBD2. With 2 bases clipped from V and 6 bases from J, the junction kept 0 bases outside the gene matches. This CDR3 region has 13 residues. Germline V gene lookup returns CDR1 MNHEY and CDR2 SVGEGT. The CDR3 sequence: CASSYRGAGELFF. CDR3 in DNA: TGTGCCAGCAGTTACCGGGGGGCCGGGGAGCTGTTTTTT.

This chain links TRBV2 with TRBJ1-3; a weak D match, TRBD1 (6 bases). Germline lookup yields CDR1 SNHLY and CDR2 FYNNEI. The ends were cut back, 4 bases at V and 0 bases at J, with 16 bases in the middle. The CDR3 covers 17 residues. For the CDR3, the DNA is TGTGCCAGCAGTGTGGGATGGGACATTATCTCTGGAAACACCATATATTTT. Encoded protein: CASSVGWDIISGNTIYF.

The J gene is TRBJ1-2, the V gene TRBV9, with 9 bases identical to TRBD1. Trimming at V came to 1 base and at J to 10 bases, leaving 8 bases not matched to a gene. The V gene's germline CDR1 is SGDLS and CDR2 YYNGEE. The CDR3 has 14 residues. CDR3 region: CASSVRQGESPYTF. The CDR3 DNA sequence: TGTGCCAGCAGCGTAAGACAGGGGGAGTCACCCTACACCTTC.

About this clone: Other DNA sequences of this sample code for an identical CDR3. CDR3 sequence reads: CASSVEGLQETQYF. Here the CDR3 DNA reads TGTGCCAGCAGCGTAGAGGGACTCCAAGAGACCCAGTACTTC. The rearrangement links TRBV9 to TRBJ2-5; D possibly corresponds to TRBD2 (6 bases). The CDR3 runs 14 residues. Germline CDR1 and CDR2: SGDLS and YYNGEE. Trimming removed 0 bases from V and 1 base from J, with 7 bases in between.

The CDR3 region is CASLRTGGTEAFF. The CDR3, as DNA: TGCGCCAGCCTCCGAACAGGGGGGACTGAAGCTTTCTTT. The chain has TRBV5-1 and TRBJ1-1, with 8 bases identical to TRBD1. The CDR3 consists of 13 residues. Losses at the gene ends were 7 bases for V and 5 bases for J; bases not matched to a gene: 7. Germline CDR1 is SGHRS and CDR2 is YFSETQ.

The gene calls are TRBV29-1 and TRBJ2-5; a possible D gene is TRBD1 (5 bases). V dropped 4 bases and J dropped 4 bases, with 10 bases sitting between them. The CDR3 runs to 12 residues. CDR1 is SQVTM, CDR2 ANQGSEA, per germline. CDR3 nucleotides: TGCAGCGTTGCACAGGAGCGAGAGACCCAGTACTTC. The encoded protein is CSVAQERETQYF.

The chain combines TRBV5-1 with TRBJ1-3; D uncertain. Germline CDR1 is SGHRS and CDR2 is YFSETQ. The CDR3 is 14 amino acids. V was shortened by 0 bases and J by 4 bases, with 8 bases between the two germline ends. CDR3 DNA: TGCGCCAGCAGCTTGGGGTCAACAGGAAACACCATATATTTT. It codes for CASSLGSTGNTIYF.

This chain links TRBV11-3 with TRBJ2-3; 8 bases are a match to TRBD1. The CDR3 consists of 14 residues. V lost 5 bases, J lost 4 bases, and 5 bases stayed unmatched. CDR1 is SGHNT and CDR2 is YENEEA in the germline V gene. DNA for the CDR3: TGTGCCAGCAGCCAGACAGGGGCATCAGATACGCAGTATTTT. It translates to CASSQTGASDTQYF. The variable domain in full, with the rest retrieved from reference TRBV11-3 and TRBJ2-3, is EAGVVQSPRYKIIEKKQPVAFWCNPISGHNTLYWYLQNLGQGPELLIRYENEEAVDDSQLPKDRFSAERLKGVDSTLKIQPAELGDSAVYLCASSQTGASDTQYFGPGTRLTVL.

In DNA, the CDR3 is TGCGCCAGCAGCCTCTTGACAGGGGAGGCCTACGAGCAGTACTTC. Amino acids: CASSLLTGEAYEQYF. This chain joins TRBV5-1 and TRBJ2-7; 8 positions agree with TRBD1. This CDR3 has 15 residues. The germline CDR1 and CDR2 sequences are SGHRS and YFSETQ. V trimming: 4 bases; J trimming: 2 bases; junction bases outside the gene matches: 8. Full variable domain (outside the CDR3, taken from reference TRBV5-1 and TRBJ2-7): KAGVTQTPRYLIKTRGQQVTLSCSPISGHRSVSWYQQTPGQGLQFLFEYFSETQRNKGNFPGRFSGRQFSNSRSEMNVSTLELGDSALYLCASSLLTGEAYEQYFGPGTRLTVT.

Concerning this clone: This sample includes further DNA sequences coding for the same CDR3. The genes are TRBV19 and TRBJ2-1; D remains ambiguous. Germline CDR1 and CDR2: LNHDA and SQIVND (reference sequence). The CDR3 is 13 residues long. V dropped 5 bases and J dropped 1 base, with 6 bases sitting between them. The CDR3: CASSWGSYNEQFF. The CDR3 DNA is TGTGCCAGTAGTTGGGGATCCTACAATGAGCAGTTCTTC.

CDR3 residues: CASSRDRVTDTQYF. DNA for the CDR3: TGTGCCAGCTCCCGGGACAGGGTCACAGATACGCAGTATTTT. The V gene is TRBV18, the J gene TRBJ2-3; TRBD1 agrees at 9 bases. The CDR3 consists of 14 residues. The V gene's germline CDR1 is KGHSH and CDR2 LQKENI. With V trimmed by 6 bases and J by 2 bases, 3 bases remained unmatched.

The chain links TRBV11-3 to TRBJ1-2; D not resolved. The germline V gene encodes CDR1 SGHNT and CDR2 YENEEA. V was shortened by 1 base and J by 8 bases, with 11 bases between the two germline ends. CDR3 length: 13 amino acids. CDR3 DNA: TGTGCCAGCAGCTTAGGGGCCCATGGGGGCTACACCTTC. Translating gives CASSLGAHGGYTF.

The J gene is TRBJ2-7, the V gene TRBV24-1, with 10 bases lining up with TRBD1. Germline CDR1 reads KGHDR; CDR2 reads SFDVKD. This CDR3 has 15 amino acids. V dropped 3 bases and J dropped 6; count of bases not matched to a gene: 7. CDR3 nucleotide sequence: TGTGCCACCAGTGATACCGGGACAGGGGTCGGCGAGCAGTACTTC. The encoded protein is CATSDTGTGVGEQYF.

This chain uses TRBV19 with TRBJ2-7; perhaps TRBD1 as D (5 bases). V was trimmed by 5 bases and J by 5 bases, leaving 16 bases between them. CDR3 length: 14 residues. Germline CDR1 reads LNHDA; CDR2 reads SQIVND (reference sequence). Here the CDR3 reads CASSWGGRDHEQYF. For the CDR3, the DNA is TGTGCCAGTAGTTGGGGCGGTCGTGACCACGAGCAGTACTTC.

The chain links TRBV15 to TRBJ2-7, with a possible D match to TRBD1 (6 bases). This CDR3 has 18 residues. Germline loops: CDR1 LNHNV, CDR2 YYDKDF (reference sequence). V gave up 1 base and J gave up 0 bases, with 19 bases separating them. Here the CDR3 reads CATSRGGPQRPLSYEQYF. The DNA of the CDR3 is TGTGCCACCAGCAGAGGGGGGCCCCAGCGGCCGCTCTCCTACGAGCAGTACTTC. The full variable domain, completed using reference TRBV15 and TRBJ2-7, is DAMVIQNPRYQVTQFGKPVTLSCSQTLNHNVMYWYQQKSSQAPKLLFHYYDKDFNNEADTPDNFQSRRPNTSFCFLDIRSPGLGDTAMYLCATSRGGPQRPLSYEQYFGPGTRLTVT.

CDR3 DNA: TGCGCCAGCAGCTCTATTAGCGGGGGGGCCCTGAATACGCAGTATTTT. This gives the protein CASSSISGGALNTQYF. The genes are TRBV5-1 and TRBJ2-3, with 11 bases aligning to TRBD2. V dropped 3 bases and J dropped 7; count of bases not matched to a gene: 10. The CDR3 totals 16 residues. Germline CDR1 is SGHRS and CDR2 is YFSETQ.

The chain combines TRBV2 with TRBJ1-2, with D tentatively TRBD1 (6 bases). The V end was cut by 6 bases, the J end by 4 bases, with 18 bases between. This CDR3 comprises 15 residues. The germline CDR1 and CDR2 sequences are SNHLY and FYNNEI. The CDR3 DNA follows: TGTGCCAGCAGATTAGCTAGACAGGACGCCTATGGCTACACCTTC. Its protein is CASRLARQDAYGYTF.

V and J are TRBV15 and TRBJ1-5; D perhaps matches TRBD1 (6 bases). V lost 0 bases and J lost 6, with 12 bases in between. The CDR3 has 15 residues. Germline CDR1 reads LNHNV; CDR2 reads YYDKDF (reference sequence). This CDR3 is CATSRDLGGGQPQHF. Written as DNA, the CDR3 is TGTGCCACCAGCAGAGATCTGGGGGGCGGTCAGCCCCAGCATTTT.

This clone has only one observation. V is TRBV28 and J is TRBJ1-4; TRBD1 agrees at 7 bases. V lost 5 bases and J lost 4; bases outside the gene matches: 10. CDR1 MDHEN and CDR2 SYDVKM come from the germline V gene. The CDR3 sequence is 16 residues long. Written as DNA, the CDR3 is TGTGCCAGCAGTCCCTCTCGGGGACAGTTTAATGAAAAACTGTTTTTT. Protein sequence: CASSPSRGQFNEKLFF.

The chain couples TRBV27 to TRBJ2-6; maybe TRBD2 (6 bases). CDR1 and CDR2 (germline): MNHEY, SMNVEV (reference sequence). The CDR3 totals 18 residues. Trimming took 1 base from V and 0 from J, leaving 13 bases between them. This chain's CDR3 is CASSLYGGPSSGANVLTF. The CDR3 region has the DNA TGTGCCAGCAGTTTATACGGGGGTCCTAGCTCTGGGGCCAACGTCCTGACTTTC.

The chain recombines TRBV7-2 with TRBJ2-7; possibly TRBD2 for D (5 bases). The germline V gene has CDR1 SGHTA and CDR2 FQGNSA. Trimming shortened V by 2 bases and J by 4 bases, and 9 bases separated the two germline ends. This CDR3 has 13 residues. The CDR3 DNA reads TGTGCCAGCAGCTTAACGCCGGGGTACGAGCAGTACTTC. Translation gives CASSLTPGYEQYF. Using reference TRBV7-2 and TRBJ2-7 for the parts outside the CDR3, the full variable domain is GAGVSQSPSNKVTEKGKDVELRCDPISGHTALYWYRQSLGQGLEFLIYFQGNSAPDKSGLPSDRFSAERTGGSVSTLTIQRTQQEDSAVYLCASSLTPGYEQYFGPGTRLTVT.

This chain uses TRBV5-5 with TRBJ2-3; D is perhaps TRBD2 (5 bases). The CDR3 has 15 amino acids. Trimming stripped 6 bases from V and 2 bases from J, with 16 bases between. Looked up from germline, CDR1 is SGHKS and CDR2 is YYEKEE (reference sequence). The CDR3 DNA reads TGTGCCAGCATGCCTCGGCGGGCCGTCACAGATACGCAGTATTTT. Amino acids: CASMPRRAVTDTQYF. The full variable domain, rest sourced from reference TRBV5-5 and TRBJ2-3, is DAGVTQSPTHLIKTRGQQVTLRCSPISGHKSVSWYQQVLGQGPQFIFQYYEKEERGRGNFPDRFSARQFPNYSSELNVNALLLGDSALYLCASMPRRAVTDTQYFGPGTRLTVL.

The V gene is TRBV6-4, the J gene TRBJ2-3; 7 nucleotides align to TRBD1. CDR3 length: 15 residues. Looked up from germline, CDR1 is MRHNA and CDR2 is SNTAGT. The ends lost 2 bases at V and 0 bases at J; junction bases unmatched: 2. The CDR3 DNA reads TGTGCCAGCAGTGACGCGACAGGGAGCACAGATACGCAGTATTTT. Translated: CASSDATGSTDTQYF.

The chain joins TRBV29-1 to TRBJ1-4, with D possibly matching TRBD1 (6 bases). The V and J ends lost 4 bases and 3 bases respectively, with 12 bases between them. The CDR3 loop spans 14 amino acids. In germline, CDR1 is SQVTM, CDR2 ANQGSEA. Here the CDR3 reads CSVVGGQPNEKLFF. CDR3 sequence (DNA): TGCAGCGTTGTGGGGGGGCAGCCTAATGAAAAACTGTTTTTT.

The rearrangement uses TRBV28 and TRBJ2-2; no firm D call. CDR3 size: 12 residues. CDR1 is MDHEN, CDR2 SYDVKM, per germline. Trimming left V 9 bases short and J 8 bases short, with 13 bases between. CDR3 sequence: CASNNGWGELFF. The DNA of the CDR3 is TGTGCCAGTAACAACGGGTGGGGGGAGCTGTTTTTT.

As DNA, the CDR3 is TGCAGCGTTGAGGACAGGGTACGTCAAGAGACCCAGTACTTC. This encodes CSVEDRVRQETQYF. The V and J genes are TRBV29-1 and TRBJ2-5; 8 bases are a match to TRBD1. Germline CDR1 and CDR2: SQVTM and ANQGSEA. V dropped 3 bases and J dropped 2; count of bases not matched to a gene: 5. The CDR3 is 14 residues long.

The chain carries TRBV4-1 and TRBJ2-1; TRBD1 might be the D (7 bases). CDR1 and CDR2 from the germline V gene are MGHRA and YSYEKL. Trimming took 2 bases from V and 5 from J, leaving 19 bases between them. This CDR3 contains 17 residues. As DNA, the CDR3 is TGCGCCAGCAGCCAACCTCGGAGGGGGACAGACAACAATGAGCAGTTCTTC. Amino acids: CASSQPRRGTDNNEQFF.

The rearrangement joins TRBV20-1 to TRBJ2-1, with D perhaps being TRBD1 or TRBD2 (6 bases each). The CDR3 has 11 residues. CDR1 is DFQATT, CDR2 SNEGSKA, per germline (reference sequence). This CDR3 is CSPWGRGEQFF. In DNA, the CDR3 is TGCAGCCCATGGGGGCGGGGTGAGCAGTTCTTC.